Below are 26 T cell receptor beta chains sequenced from a single sample in a study of CD8 T cells in ankylosing spondylitis. TCRdb processed the 5' RACE reads anew with MiXCR; each CDR3 protein has one entry. The repertoire consists of under 200,000 distinct CDR3 sequences, with 10% to 15% occurring once and the leading ten covering 11%. Sequenced: blood, either unsorted or a sorted T cell fraction (not recorded which). These receptors were collected from a female donor with ankylosing spondylitis or in good health (not recorded which).

This clonotype was counted at least ten times. The chain links TRBV10-3 to TRBJ2-5, with 9 bases that match TRBD2. After removal of 10 bases from V and 0 bases from J, the junction contained 6 bases not matched to a gene. This CDR3 spans 14 amino acids. The germline V gene has CDR1 ENHRY and CDR2 SYGVKD. In nucleotides, the CDR3 is TGTGCCACCCTAGCGGGAACTAACCAAGAGACCCAGTACTTC. Translation gives CATLAGTNQETQYF.

There are many counts of this clonotype. The CDR3 reads CASSLEGYEQFF. For the CDR3, the DNA is TGTGCCAGCAGTTTAGAAGGCTATGAGCAGTTCTTC. V is TRBV28 and J is TRBJ2-1; D unclear. The CDR3 totals 12 residues. Germline V gene lookup returns CDR1 MDHEN and CDR2 SYDVKM. Deletions cut 2 bases from V and 8 bases from J, with 7 bases between.

This clonotype was seen repeatedly, ten times or more. The V and J genes are TRBV6-5 and TRBJ2-2; D not certain. The germline V and J ends were trimmed by 0 bases and 8 bases, with 10 bases remaining between them. Germline V gene sequence: CDR1 MNHEY, CDR2 SVGAGI. The CDR3 covers 14 residues. In nucleotides, the CDR3 is TGTGCCAGCAGTTACTCGAATACGCTTGGGGAGCTGTTTTTT. It encodes CASSYSNTLGELFF.

This clonotype came up many times. The CDR3 here is CASSFQAGAFEQYF. The CDR3 bases are TGTGCCAGCAGTTTCCAAGCGGGAGCATTCGAGCAGTACTTC. The rearrangement uses TRBV12-3 or TRBV12-4 and TRBJ2-7; 8 positions agree with TRBD2. There are 14 residues in the CDR3. Trimming at V came to 3 bases and at J to 6 bases, leaving 7 bases not matched to a gene.

J is TRBJ2-5 and V is TRBV6-1, with 7 bases fitting TRBD1. CDR3 length: 15 residues. Trimming at V came to 8 bases and at J to 5 bases, leaving 14 bases not matched to a gene. From germline, CDR1 is MNHNS and CDR2 SASEGT. CDR3 sequence: CASGSPTGKVETQYF. CDR3 sequence (DNA): TGTGCCAGCGGATCCCCGACAGGGAAGGTTGAGACCCAGTACTTC.

V gene TRBV20-1 combines with J gene TRBJ2-3; 13 bases fit TRBD2. Germline trimming cut 4 bases from V and 4 bases from J; bases unmatched to any gene: 5. CDR1 DFQATT and CDR2 SNEGSKA come from the germline V gene (reference sequence). The CDR3 runs 15 residues. CDR3 sequence reads: CSATSLAGGPDTQYF. CDR3 nucleotides: TGCAGTGCTACCTCACTAGCGGGAGGGCCAGATACGCAGTATTTT.

This clonotype was counted at least ten times. In DNA, the CDR3 is TGCAGTGCTGATAACACGGGACAGTTCGAGACCCAGTACTTC. This codes for CSADNTGQFETQYF. The V call is TRBV20-1, the J call TRBJ2-5, with 7 bases that match TRBD1. The CDR3 runs to 14 residues. The V gene's germline CDR1 is DFQATT and CDR2 SNEGSKA (reference sequence). The trim removed 5 bases at V and 5 bases at J, leaving 11 bases unmatched.

J is TRBJ2-7 and V is TRBV12-3 or TRBV12-4; D ambiguous. The CDR3 is 13 residues long. V was cut by 3 bases and J by 1 base, with 7 bases left in between. CDR3 nucleotide sequence: TGTGCCAGCAGTTTTAACCCTTCCTACGAGCAGTACTTC. Translating it yields CASSFNPSYEQYF.

The table lists this clonotype with a few counts. A much larger clone lies a single base off, so this may be a read error. This chain joins TRBV24-1 and TRBJ2-1; D remains unclear. The CDR3 spans 17 residues. CDR1 is KGHDR, CDR2 SFDVKD, per germline. V was pared by 5 bases and J by 2 bases, with 18 bases between. The CDR3 sequence: CATSVKKWGATYNEQFF. Here the CDR3 DNA reads TGTGCCACCAGTGTCAAAAAATGGGGTGCAACCTACAATGAGCAGTTCTTC.

In this sample, this clonotype turned up many times. The genes are TRBV7-9 and TRBJ2-1, with D perhaps TRBD2 (5 bases). Germline CDR1 reads SEHNR; CDR2 reads FQNEAQ (reference sequence). The V gene lost 5 bases and the J gene lost 9 bases, with 20 bases spanning the gap. This CDR3 contains 15 residues. In DNA form, the CDR3 reads TGTGCCAGCAGCCCTAGCTATTCTCGGTTCAGTGAGCAGTTCTTC. This sequence encodes CASSPSYSRFSEQFF. Supplemented by reference TRBV7-9 and TRBJ2-1, the full variable domain reads DTGVSQNPRHKITKRGQNVTFRCDPISEHNRLYWYRQTLGQGPEFLTYFQNEAQLEKSRLLSDRFSAERPKGSFSTLEIQRTEQGDSAMYLCASSPSYSRFSEQFFGPGTRLTVL.

This clonotype was recorded at least ten times. CDR3 coding DNA: TGTGCCAGCAGAGGGAAGCCTGAAGCTTTCTTT. This codes for CASRGKPEAFF. This chain joins TRBV28 and TRBJ1-1, with D unresolved. This CDR3 has 11 residues. The V gene lost 6 bases and the J gene lost 6 bases, with 8 bases spanning the gap. Germline CDR1 is MDHEN and CDR2 is SYDVKM. The full variable domain, rest sourced from reference TRBV28 and TRBJ1-1, is DVKVTQSSRYLVKRTGEKVFLECVQDMDHENMFWYRQDPGLGLRLIYFSYDVKMKEKGDIPEGYSVSREKKERFSLILESASTNQTSMYLCASRGKPEAFFGQGTRLTVV.

This clonotype was seen more than once but under ten times. The V call is TRBV27, the J call TRBJ2-5; D unresolved. V gave up 5 bases and J gave up 2 bases, with 15 bases separating them. This CDR3 contains 15 residues. In germline, CDR1 is MNHEY, CDR2 SMNVEV (reference sequence). The CDR3 loop is CASSPALRRQETQYF. In DNA form, the CDR3 reads TGTGCCAGCAGTCCCGCCCTCCGCAGACAAGAGACCCAGTACTTC.

This clonotype has a single count. A much larger clone differs by one base, so this may be a read error. CDR3 coding DNA: TGTGCCAGCAGTCCATGGGGGCTGATAGTTCCTGGAAACACCATATATTTT. Protein sequence: CASSPWGLIVPGNTIYF. V and J are TRBV28 and TRBJ1-3; possibly TRBD1 for D (6 bases). V lost 5 bases to trimming and J lost 2 bases, with 19 bases between them. This CDR3 is built from 17 residues. Germline V gene sequence: CDR1 MDHEN, CDR2 SYDVKM.

This clonotype has a count of ten or more. This chain uses TRBV10-3 with TRBJ2-1; 12 nucleotides align to TRBD2. The V gene's germline CDR1 is ENHRY and CDR2 SYGVKD. The V segment lost 3 bases and the J segment 0 bases; nucleotides outside the gene matches: 3. This CDR3 region has 17 residues. For the CDR3, the DNA is TGTGCCATCAGTGACCTGACTAGCGGGAGCTCCTACAATGAGCAGTTCTTC. This encodes CAISDLTSGSSYNEQFF.

This chain links TRBV20-1 with TRBJ2-1, with 11 bases that match TRBD2. CDR3 length: 15 residues. Germline V CDR1 and CDR2: DFQATT, SNEGSKA (reference sequence). Trimming cost V 5 bases and J 6 bases; bases outside gene matches: 9. The CDR3 nucleotides are TGCAGTGCTCAACGTCGGACTAGCGGGTTCAATGAGCAGTTCTTC. The encoded protein is CSAQRRTSGFNEQFF.

This clonotype was counted ten times or more. V is TRBV29-1 and J is TRBJ2-7; tentatively, D is TRBD1 (5 bases). This CDR3 is 13 amino acids long. Germline lookup yields CDR1 SQVTM and CDR2 ANQGSEA. Trimming pared 4 bases from V and 0 bases from J, leaving 10 bases between. This chain's CDR3 is CSVGTWSSYEQYF. The CDR3 DNA follows: TGCAGCGTTGGGACATGGAGCTCCTACGAGCAGTACTTC.

This clonotype was observed a few times. The rearrangement joins TRBV24-1 to TRBJ2-1; TRBD2 agrees at 7 bases. There are 16 residues in the CDR3. Unmatched junction bases numbered 8, after V lost 5 bases and J lost 2 bases. Germline V gene sequence: CDR1 KGHDR, CDR2 SFDVKD. The CDR3 DNA sequence: TGTGCCACCAGTGCCCCCCGGGCGGGGGCCTACAATGAGCAGTTCTTC. This codes for CATSAPRAGAYNEQFF.

This clonotype was found many times. The rearrangement uses TRBV5-5 and TRBJ1-1; perhaps TRBD1 as D (6 bases). Germline loops: CDR1 SGHKS, CDR2 YYEKEE (reference sequence). This CDR3 has 15 amino acids. V was clipped by 2 bases and J by 1 base, with 12 bases between them. The CDR3 sequence is CASSFLPGANTEAFF. The CDR3 DNA is TGTGCCAGCAGCTTCTTACCGGGGGCGAACACTGAAGCTTTCTTT.

This clonotype has at least ten counts. This chain connects TRBV3-1 to TRBJ1-6; 8 bases align to TRBD1. The CDR3 consists of 15 residues. V shed 1 base, J shed 10 bases, and the junction held 6 bases outside the gene matches. CDR1 and CDR2 from the germline V gene are LGHDT and YNNKEL (reference sequence). CDR3 nucleotide sequence: TGTGCCAGCAGCCAAGGAGCAGGGACAGGCTCACCCCTCCACTTT. As protein: CASSQGAGTGSPLHF.

This clonotype has at least ten counts. The J gene is TRBJ1-1, the V gene TRBV5-1; D call uncertain. V dropped 3 bases and J dropped 10 bases, with 10 bases sitting between them. Per the germline V gene, CDR1 is SGHRS and CDR2 is YFSETQ. The CDR3 is 11 amino acids. CDR3 protein: CASSSPLGAFF. Written as DNA, the CDR3 is TGCGCCAGCAGCTCCCCCCTTGGAGCTTTCTTT.

This clonotype was detected only a few times. The junction departs from the called germline gene at one end, perhaps through a read error. The rearrangement uses TRBV29-1 and TRBJ2-7, with D possibly TRBD2 on 5 matching bases. The CDR3 sequence is 12 residues long. CDR1 and CDR2 (germline): SQVTM, ANQGSEA. The DNA of the CDR3 is TGCAGCGTGGAAGGGAGCCTCTACGAGCAGTACTTC. It translates to CSVEGSLYEQYF.

This clonotype was detected ten times or more. The CDR3 region has the DNA TGTGCCAGCAGCTTAATGGGTCAGGGACAGGGGAAAGAGACCCAGTACTTC. It translates to CASSLMGQGQGKETQYF. V and J are TRBV7-8 and TRBJ2-5; TRBD1 aligns across 10 bases. The V gene's germline CDR1 is SGHVS and CDR2 FQNEAQ. This CDR3 contains 17 residues. Trimming cost V 2 bases and J 3 bases; bases outside gene matches: 9.

There are many counts of this clonotype. V and J are TRBV7-2 and TRBJ1-3; unclear D gene. This CDR3 spans 14 amino acids. CDR1 SGHTA and CDR2 FQGNSA come from the germline V gene. Trimming pared 5 bases from V and 0 bases from J, leaving 8 bases between. The CDR3, as DNA: TGTGCCAGCAGCCTAGAAAGCTCTGGAAACACCATATATTTT. It is translated as CASSLESSGNTIYF.

This clonotype has ten or more counts. The chain is built from TRBV6-1 and TRBJ2-7; possibly TRBD2 for D (7 bases). Germline V gene data show CDR1 as MNHNS and CDR2 as SASEGT. V shed 7 bases and J shed 7 bases, with 20 bases lying between them. The CDR3 sequence is 14 residues long. The CDR3 DNA is TGTGCCAGCACCCCGCGGGGGCCCCCTTGGGAGCAGTACTTC. Protein: CASTPRGPPWEQYF.

This clonotype has more than one count but fewer than ten. The chain couples TRBV7-8 to TRBJ2-1; TRBD2 agrees at 10 bases. The CDR3 spans 16 residues. J was trimmed by 7 bases and V by 1 base; bases with no gene match: 7. Per germline, CDR1 SGHVS and CDR2 FQNEAQ. The CDR3 here is CASSLDPAGGKNEQFF. CDR3 bases: TGTGCCAGCAGCTTAGATCCAGCGGGAGGGAAGAATGAGCAGTTCTTC. The complete variable domain, with remaining parts taken from reference TRBV7-8 and TRBJ2-1, reads GAGVSQSPRYKVAKRGQDVALRCDPISGHVSLFWYQQALGQGPEFLTYFQNEAQLDKSGLPSDRFFAERPEGSVSTLKIQRTQQEDSAVYLCASSLDPAGGKNEQFFGPGTRLTVL.

This clonotype was seen ten or more times. The rearrangement joins TRBV5-6 to TRBJ1-6; tentatively, D is TRBD1 (5 bases). This CDR3 is 14 amino acids long. The ends were cut back, 6 bases at V and 6 bases at J, with 13 bases in the middle. CDR1 is SGHDT, CDR2 YYEEEE, per germline. The CDR3 DNA follows: TGTGCCAGCAACCGAGACAGCCCTAATTCACCCCTCCACTTT. It is translated as CASNRDSPNSPLHF.